This T cell receptor (beta chain) appears in the sequencing data of a study of T cells in Graves' hyperthyroidism and ophthalmopathy (dated by TCRdb to between 2018 and 2020). About the investigation overall: Peripheral blood samples were taken at the time of initial diagnosis, prior to any treatment. TCR V-J signatures able to tell the groups apart were searched for in a discovery cohort of around 95 patients, of whom more than 40 had Graves' ophthalmopathy and 57 had stable Graves' hyperthyroidism. The paper describes TCR Vbeta CDR3 sequencing of 120 to 150 peripheral blood samples, made up of about 40 ophthalmopathy patients, roughly 80 hyperthyroidism patients and 17 progressor patients. Prospective prediction of ophthalmopathy was tested in an independent validation cohort consisting of roughly 20 hyperthyroidism patients and over 15 patients who later progressed to ophthalmopathy. Once sampling was done, hyperthyroidism patients were given methimazole at a starting dose of 30 mg daily, whereas ophthalmopathy patients were given high-dose intravenous methylprednisolone. The study also compared thyroid tissue and blood T-cell repertoires from 5 to 7 Graves' hyperthyroidism patients. The roughly 100 discovery patients were randomly split 7:3 into training and test sets.

Overall study results and their limits: In validation, the model predicted progression to ophthalmopathy a median of about 6.5 months before onset, with about 70% sensitivity and about 72% specificity. Sample size was not statistically predetermined, and investigators were not blinded to group allocation. A model built on a 13 V-J signature distinguished ophthalmopathy from stable hyperthyroidism, reaching roughly 88% sensitivity and approximately 83% specificity in cross-validation and 80%/75% in testing. Most expanded thyroid clonotypes (frequency above 0.001) were also detected in blood, a finding suggesting that blood repertoires may reflect thyroid immune responses.

Hyperthyroidism patients were newly diagnosed, had a disease duration of under 2 months, and were aged 18 to 65 years. Exclusion was applied to patients with uncontrolled infections, other autoimmune diseases, pregnancy or lactation. Diagnoses were based on clinical symptoms, serum thyroxine and TRAb, thyroid ultrasound and orbital computed tomography. Blood from progressor patients was drawn when they were first diagnosed with hyperthyroidism, before any ophthalmopathy symptoms appeared. Ficoll-Paque density gradient centrifugation was used to isolate PBMCs from around 9.1 ml of fresh peripheral blood. Patients classed as progressors first received a Graves' hyperthyroidism diagnosis and then went on to develop ophthalmopathy during follow-up. Total RNA was extracted using Trizol reagent, and RNA quality was assessed on an Agilent 2100 Bioanalyzer. Comment on this clonotype: The specificity of this receptor is unknown. No much larger clone is present one base from it, and per-base qualities are unavailable.

TCR beta CDR3 regions were amplified from RNA transcripts. A first-round RT-PCR of the TCR CDR3 used the HTBI primer set with the Qiagen OneStep RT-PCR kit. The libraries were constructed in a second round of multiplex PCR and then size-selected and purified. Sequencing of the libraries was done on an Illumina HiSeq2000 using paired-end 100 bp reads. As for the original processing: SOAPnuke was used to process the raw data, with reads discarded if the reads contained adapters or uncalled bases, had a mean Phred below 15, or lacked an exact constant-primer or identifier match. COPE v1.2.5 was used to merge the high-quality paired reads, and each unique nucleotide sequence was defined as a clonotype. MiTCR v1.1 was used to align clonotypes to the IMGT TRBV, TRBD and TRBJ reference segments. Analysis was restricted to V-J combinations with a frequency above 0.0001, which covered about 99% of repertoires. A TCS score was defined as the ratio between F50 (clonal expansion) and ExV (chaos), using BLOSUM62-based TCRdist between CDR3 peptides within each V-J. Welch's t-statistics and random forest reduced roughly 500 V-J features to 13, which were used in a naive Bayes classifier (R e1071). TCRdb's own reprocessing of the public reads used fastp at Q25 and MiXCR and kept productive beta chains. Rows are combined by CDR3 protein, so each entry shows the most common genes and DNA. TCRdb, rather than the study authors, made the V and J calls. This sample lists some 250,000 distinct CDR3 sequences; about 15% were detected once. The ten largest clones capture roughly 13% of the sample.

This TCR derives from a woman between 40 and 55 years old with Graves' hyperthyroidism that later progressed to Graves' ophthalmopathy. Sample: blood.

The DNA reads as follows: TGCGCCAGTAGCGGCAACCTTGAAGAGCAGTACTTC. This translates into CASSGNLEEQYF. The chain joins TRBV5-1 to TRBJ2-7, with TRBD2 tentatively as D gene (6 bases match). Deletion took 8 bases off V and 7 bases off J, with a span of 16 bases between the germline ends. From a lookup of the germline V gene, CDR1 and CDR2 are SGHRS and YFSETQ. CDR3 length: 12 amino acids, cysteine to phenylalanine. Only the CDR3 DNA stays, 36 bases, in frame from base 1.